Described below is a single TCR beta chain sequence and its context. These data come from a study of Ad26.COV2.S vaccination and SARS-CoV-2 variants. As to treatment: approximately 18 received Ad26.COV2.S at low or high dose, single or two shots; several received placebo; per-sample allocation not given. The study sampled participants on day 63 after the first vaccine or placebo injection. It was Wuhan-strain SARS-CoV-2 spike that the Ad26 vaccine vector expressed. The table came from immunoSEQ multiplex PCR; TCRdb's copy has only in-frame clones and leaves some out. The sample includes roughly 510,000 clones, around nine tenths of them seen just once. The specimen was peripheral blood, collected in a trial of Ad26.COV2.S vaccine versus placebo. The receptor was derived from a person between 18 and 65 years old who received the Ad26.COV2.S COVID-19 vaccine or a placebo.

The chain's CDR3 is CASSSGGRSPLHF. Here the CDR3 DNA reads TGTGCCAGCAGCTCAGGGGGCCGGTCACCCCTCCACTTT. The chain links TRBV6-6 to TRBJ1-6; the match to TRBD1 covers 8 bases. The CDR3 has 13 residues. CDR1 MNHNY and CDR2 SVGAGI come from the germline V gene (reference sequence). Losses at the gene ends were 6 bases for V and 10 bases for J; bases not matched to a gene: 5.